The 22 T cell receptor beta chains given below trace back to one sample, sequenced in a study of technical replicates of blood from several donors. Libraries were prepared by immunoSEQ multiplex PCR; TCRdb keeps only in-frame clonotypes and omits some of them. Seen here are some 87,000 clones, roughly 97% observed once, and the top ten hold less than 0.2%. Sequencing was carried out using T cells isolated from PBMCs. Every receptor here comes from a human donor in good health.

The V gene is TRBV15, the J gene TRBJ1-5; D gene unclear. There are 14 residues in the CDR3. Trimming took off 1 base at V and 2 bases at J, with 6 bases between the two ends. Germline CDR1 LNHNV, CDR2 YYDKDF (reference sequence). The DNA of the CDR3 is TGTGCCACCAGCAGAGCGGGAGGCAATCAGCCCCAGCATTTT. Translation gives CATSRAGGNQPQHF.

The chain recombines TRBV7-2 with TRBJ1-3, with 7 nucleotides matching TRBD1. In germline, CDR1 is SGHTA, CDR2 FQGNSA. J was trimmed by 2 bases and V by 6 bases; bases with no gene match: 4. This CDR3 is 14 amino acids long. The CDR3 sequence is CASSRQGTGNTIYF. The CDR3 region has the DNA TGTGCCAGCAGTCGACAGGGAACTGGAAACACCATATATTTT.

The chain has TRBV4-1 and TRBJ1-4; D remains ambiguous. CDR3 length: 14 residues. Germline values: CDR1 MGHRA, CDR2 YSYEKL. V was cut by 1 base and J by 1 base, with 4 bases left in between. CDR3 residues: CASSQVITNEKLFF. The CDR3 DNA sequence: TGCGCCAGCAGCCAAGTCATAACTAATGAAAAACTGTTTTTT.

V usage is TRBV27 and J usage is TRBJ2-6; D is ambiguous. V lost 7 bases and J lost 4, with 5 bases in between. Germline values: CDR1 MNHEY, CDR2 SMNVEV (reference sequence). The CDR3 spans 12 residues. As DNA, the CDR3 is TGTGCCAGCACATCCGGGGCCAACGTCCTGACTTTC. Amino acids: CASTSGANVLTF.

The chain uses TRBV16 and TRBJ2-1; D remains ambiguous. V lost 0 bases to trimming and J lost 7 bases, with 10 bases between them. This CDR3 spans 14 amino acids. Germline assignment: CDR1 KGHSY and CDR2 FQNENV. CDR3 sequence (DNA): TGTGCCAGCAGCCAATCGGAGTACGGGAATGAGCAGTTCTTC. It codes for CASSQSEYGNEQFF.

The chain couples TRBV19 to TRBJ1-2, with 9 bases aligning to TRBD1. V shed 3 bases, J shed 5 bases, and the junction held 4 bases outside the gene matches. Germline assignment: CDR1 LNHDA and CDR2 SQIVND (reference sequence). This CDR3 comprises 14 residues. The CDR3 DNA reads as TGTGCCAGTAGTATGTGGACAGGGGTTTATGGCTACACCTTC. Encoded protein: CASSMWTGVYGYTF.

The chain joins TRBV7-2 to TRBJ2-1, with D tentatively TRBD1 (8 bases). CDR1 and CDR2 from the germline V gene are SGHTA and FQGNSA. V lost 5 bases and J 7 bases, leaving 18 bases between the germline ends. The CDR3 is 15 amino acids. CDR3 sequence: CASSTGGAGRNEQFF. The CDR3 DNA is TGTGCCAGCAGCACAGGGGGGGCGGGTAGGAATGAGCAGTTCTTC.

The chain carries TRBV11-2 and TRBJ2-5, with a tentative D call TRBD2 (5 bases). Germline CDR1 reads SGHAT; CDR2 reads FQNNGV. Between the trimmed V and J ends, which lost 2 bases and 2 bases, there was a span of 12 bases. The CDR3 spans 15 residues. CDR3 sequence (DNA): TGTGCCAGCAGCTTACAAACACGAGGGCAAGAGACCCAGTACTTC. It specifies CASSLQTRGQETQYF.

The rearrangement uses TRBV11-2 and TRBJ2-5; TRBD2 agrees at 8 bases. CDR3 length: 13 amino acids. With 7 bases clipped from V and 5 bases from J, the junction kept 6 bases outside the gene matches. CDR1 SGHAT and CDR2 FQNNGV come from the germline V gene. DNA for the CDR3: TGTGCCAGCACCTCAGGACTAGCTGAGACCCAGTACTTC. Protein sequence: CASTSGLAETQYF. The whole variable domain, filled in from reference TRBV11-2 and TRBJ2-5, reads EAGVAQSPRYKIIEKRQSVAFWCNPISGHATLYWYQQILGQGPKLLIQFQNNGVVDDSQLPKDRFSAERLKGVDSTLKIQPAKLEDSAVYLCASTSGLAETQYFGPGTRLLVL.

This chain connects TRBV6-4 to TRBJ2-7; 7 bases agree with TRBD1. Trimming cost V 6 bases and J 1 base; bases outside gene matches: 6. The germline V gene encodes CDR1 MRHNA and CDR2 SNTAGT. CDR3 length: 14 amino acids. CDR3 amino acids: CASSPGQQSYEQYF. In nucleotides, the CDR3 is TGTGCCAGCAGCCCGGGACAGCAATCCTACGAGCAGTACTTC.

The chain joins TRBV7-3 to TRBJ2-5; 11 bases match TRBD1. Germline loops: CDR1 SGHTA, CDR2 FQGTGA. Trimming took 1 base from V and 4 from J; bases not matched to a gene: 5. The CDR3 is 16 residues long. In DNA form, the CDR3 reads TGTGCCAGCAGCTTAAACGGACAGGGGGCGGGAGAGACCCAGTACTTC. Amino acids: CASSLNGQGAGETQYF.

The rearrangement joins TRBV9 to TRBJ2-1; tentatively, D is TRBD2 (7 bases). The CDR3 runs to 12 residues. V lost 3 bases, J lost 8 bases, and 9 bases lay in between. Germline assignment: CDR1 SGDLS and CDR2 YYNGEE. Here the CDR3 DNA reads TGTGCCAGCAGCGGGCGGGGGCATGAGCAGTTCTTC. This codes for CASSGRGHEQFF. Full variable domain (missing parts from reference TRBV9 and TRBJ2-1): DSGVTQTPKHLITATGQRVTLRCSPRSGDLSVYWYQQSLDQGLQFLIQYYNGEERAKGNILERFSAQQFPDLHSELNLSSLELGDSALYFCASSGRGHEQFFGPGTRLTVL.

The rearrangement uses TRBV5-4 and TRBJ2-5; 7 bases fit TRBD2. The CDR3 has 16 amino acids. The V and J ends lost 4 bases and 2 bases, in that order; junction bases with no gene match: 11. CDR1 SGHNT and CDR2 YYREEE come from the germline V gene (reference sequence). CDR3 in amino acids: CASSQRDGTMQETQYF. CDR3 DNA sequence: TGTGCCAGCAGCCAACGCGACGGGACTATGCAAGAGACCCAGTACTTC.

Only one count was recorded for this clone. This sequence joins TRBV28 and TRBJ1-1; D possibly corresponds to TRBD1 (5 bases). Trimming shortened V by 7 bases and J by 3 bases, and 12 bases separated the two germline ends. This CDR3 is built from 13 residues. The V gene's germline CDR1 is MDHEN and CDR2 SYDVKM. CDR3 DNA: TGTGCCAGCACCTCGGGGGGGGACACTGAAGCTTTCTTT. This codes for CASTSGGDTEAFF.

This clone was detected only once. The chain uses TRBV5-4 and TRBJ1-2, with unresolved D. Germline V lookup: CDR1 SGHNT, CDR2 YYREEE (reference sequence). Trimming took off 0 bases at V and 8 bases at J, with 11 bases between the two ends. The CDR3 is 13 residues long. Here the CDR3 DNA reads TGTGCCAGCAGCTTGGATGGACTTTACGGCTACACCTTC. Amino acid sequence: CASSLDGLYGYTF.

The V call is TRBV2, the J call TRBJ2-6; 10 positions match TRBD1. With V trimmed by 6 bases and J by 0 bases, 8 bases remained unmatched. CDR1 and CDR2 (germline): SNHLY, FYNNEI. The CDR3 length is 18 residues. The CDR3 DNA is TGTGCCAGCAGACATCCGGGACAGGGGAGCTCTGGGGCCAACGTCCTGACTTTC. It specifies CASRHPGQGSSGANVLTF.

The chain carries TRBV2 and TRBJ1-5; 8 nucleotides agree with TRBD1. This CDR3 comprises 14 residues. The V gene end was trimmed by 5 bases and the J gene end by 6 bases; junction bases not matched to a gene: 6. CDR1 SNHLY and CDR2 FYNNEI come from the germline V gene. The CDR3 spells CASSPGQGRQPQHF. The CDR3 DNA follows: TGTGCCAGCAGTCCTGGACAGGGCCGTCAGCCCCAGCATTTT.

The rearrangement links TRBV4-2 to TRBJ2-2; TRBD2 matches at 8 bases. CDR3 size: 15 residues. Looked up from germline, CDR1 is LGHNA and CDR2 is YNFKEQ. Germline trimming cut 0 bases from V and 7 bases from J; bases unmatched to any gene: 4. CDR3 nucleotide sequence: TGTGCCAGCAGCCAAGACGGGGGGGCTTTCGGGGAGCTGTTTTTT. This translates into CASSQDGGAFGELFF.

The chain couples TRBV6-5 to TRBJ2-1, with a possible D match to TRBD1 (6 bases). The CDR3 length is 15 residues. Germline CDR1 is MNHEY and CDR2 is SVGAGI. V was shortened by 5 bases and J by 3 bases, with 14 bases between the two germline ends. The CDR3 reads CASSVQGNRYNEQFF. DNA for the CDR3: TGTGCCAGCAGTGTACAGGGTAATCGCTACAATGAGCAGTTCTTC.

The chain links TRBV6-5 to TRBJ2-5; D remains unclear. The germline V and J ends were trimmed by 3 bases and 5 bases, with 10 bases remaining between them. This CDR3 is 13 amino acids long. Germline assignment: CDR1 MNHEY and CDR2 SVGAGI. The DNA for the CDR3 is TGTGCCAGCAGTTATCTACGCTTCGAGACCCAGTACTTC. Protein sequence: CASSYLRFETQYF.

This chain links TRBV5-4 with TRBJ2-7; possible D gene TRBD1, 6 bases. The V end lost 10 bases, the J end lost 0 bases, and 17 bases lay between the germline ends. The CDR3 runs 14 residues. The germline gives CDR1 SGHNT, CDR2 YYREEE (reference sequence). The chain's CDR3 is CAGHQTGSSYEQYF. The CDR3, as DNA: TGTGCCGGACATCAAACAGGGAGCTCCTACGAGCAGTACTTC. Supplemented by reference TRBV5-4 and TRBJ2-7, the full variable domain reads ETGVTQSPTHLIKTRGQQVTLRCSSQSGHNTVSWYQQALGQGPQFIFQYYREEENGRGNFPPRFSGLQFPNYSSELNVNALELDDSALYLCAGHQTGSSYEQYFGPGTRLTVT.

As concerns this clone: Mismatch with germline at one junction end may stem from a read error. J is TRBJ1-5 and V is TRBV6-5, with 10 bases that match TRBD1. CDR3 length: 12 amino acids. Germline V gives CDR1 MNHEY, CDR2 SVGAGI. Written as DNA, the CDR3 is TGTGCCAGCTTTTCTTCCTTCGGGACAGGGGTTTTT. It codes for CASFSSFGTGVF.